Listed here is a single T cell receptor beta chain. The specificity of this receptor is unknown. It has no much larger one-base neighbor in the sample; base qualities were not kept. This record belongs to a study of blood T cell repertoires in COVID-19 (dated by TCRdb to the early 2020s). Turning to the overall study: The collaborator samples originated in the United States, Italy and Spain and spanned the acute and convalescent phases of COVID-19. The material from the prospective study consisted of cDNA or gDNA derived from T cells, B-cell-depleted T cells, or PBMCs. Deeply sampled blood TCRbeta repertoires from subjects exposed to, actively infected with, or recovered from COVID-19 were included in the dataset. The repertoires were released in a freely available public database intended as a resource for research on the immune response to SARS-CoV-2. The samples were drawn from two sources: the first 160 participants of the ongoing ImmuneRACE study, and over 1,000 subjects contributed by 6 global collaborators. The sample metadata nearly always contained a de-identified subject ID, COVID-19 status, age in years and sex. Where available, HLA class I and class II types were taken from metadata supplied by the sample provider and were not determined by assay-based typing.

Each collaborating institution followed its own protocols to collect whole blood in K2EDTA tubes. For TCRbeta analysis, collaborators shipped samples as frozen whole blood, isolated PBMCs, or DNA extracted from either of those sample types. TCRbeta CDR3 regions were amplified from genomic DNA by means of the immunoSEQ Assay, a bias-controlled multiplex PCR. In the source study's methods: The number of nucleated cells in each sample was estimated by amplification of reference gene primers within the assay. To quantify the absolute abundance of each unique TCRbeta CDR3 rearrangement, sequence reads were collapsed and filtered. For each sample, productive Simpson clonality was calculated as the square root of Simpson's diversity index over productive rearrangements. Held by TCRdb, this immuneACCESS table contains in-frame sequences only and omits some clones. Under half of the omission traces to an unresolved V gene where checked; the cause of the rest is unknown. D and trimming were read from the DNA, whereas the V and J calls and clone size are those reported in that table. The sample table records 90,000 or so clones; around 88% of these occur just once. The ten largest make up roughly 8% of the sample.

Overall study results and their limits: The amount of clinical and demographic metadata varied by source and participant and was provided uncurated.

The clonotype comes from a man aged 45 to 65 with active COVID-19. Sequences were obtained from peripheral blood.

In nucleotide form, the sequence is TGTGCCAGCAGCGCAGCGGTTTACAATGAGCAGTTCTTC. Translated, it gives CASSAAVYNEQFF. The rearrangement joined TRBV25-1 to TRBJ2-1, with TRBD2 perhaps the D gene, on 5 matching bases. Spanning cysteine to phenylalanine, the CDR3 consists of 13 amino acids. Only the CDR3 DNA is retained, 39 bases long and in frame from the first base. The germline V gene provides CDR1 MGHDK and CDR2 SYGVNS. Between the V and J ends, shortened by 6 bases and 4 bases respectively, the junction contains 10 bases.